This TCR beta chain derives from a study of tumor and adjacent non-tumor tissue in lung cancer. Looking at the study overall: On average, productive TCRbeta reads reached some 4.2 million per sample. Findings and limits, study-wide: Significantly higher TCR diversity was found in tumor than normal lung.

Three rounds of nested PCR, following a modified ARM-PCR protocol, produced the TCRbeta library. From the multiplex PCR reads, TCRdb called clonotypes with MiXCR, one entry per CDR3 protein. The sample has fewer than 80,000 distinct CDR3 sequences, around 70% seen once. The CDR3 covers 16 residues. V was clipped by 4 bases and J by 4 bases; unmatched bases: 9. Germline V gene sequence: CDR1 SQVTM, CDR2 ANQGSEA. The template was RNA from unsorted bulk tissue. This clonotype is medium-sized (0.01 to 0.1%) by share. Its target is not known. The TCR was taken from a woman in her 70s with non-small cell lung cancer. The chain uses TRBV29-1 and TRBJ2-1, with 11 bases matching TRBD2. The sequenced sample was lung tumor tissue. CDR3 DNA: TGCAGCGTTGCGACTAGCGGGAAGGGGGTATACAATGAGCAGTTCTTC. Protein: CSVATSGKGVYNEQFF.